These 3 T cell receptor beta chains came from one sample sequenced in a study of blood T cell repertoires in COVID-19. The data were produced by immunoSEQ multiplex PCR, yet TCRdb's version contains in-frame clones alone and is incomplete. The sample holds about 73,000 clones, approximately 80% seen once. Sequencing was performed on peripheral blood. Receptors originate from a man aged 70-80 years with COVID-19, enrolled during active disease.

This chain uses TRBV5-1 with TRBJ2-1, with D maybe TRBD1 (6 bases). V shed 2 bases and J shed 1 base, with 10 bases lying between them. Germline CDR1 SGHRS, CDR2 YFSETQ. CDR3 length: 15 residues. The CDR3 sequence is CASSFTGISYNEQFF. The CDR3 DNA reads as TGCGCCAGCAGCTTCACAGGGATTTCCTACAATGAGCAGTTCTTC. Complete variable domain (other parts from reference TRBV5-1 and TRBJ2-1): KAGVTQTPRYLIKTRGQQVTLSCSPISGHRSVSWYQQTPGQGLQFLFEYFSETQRNKGNFPGRFSGRQFSNSRSEMNVSTLELGDSALYLCASSFTGISYNEQFFGPGTRLTVL.

The chain carries TRBV5-1 and TRBJ2-5, with 8 nucleotides matching TRBD2. V lost 2 bases to trimming and J lost 4 bases; unmatched junction nucleotides: 4. Germline CDR1 SGHRS, CDR2 YFSETQ. CDR3 length: 14 residues. The CDR3 spells CASSLRAGAETQYF. In DNA form, the CDR3 reads TGCGCCAGCAGCTTACGAGCGGGAGCAGAGACCCAGTACTTC.

V is TRBV11-2 and J is TRBJ2-3; 15 bases fit TRBD2. The junction had 11 bases not matched to a gene; V was cut back by 3 bases and J by 4 bases. The V gene's germline CDR1 is SGHAT and CDR2 FQNNGV. The length of the CDR3 is 19 residues. The CDR3, as DNA: TGTGCCAGCAGCTTTGCGGTAGGACTAGCGGGAGGGCGTGCAGATACGCAGTATTTT. It is translated as CASSFAVGLAGGRADTQYF.